This T cell receptor (beta chain) was retrieved from a study of shared T cell receptors in the human thymus. This clone was seen a single time. Sequenced by immunoSEQ multiplex PCR; TCRdb stores in-frame clones only, minus some. This sample carries just under 550,000 clones, around 78% of them seen once, and the ten largest clones take more than 0.01%. This CDR3 is 16 amino acids long. The V gene end was trimmed by 2 bases and the J gene end by 2 bases; junction bases not matched to a gene: 3. Germline V gene lookup returns CDR1 MNHEY and CDR2 SVGAGI. A further study also used this sample, focusing on human thymus T cells. That investigation notes: Healthy Finnish infants undergoing corrective surgery for congenital heart defects were used as donors. Resections obtained during corrective heart surgery supplied the thymus tissue. In thymic and blood repertoires alike, V and J usage looked biased. Related research described strongly overlapping thymic repertoires in unrelated people.

Specimen: thymocytes. The rearrangement joins TRBV6-5 to TRBJ2-2, with 9 bases identical to TRBD1. This TCR was sampled from a boy in the first two years of life with a congenital heart defect. For the CDR3, the DNA is TGTGCCAGCAGTTACCGGGACAGGGATAACACCGGGGAGCTGTTTTTT. It codes for CASSYRDRDNTGELFF.